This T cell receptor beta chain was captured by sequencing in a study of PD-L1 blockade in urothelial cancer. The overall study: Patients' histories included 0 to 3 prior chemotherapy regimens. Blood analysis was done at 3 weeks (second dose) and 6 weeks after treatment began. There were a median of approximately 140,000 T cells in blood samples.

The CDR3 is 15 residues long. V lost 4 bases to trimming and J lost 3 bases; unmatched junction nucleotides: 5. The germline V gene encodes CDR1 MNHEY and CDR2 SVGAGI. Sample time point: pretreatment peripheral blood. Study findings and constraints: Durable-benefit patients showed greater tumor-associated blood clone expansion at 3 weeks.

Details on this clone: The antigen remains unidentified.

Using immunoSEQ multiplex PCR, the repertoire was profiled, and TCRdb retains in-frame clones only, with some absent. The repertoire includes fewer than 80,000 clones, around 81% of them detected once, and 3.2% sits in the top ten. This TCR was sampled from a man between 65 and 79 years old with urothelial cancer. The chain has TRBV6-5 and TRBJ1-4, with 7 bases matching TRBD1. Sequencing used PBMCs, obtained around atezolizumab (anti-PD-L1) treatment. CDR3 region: CASSSPGQPNEKLFF. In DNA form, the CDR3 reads TGTGCCAGCAGTTCCCCGGGACAGCCTAATGAAAAACTGTTTTTT.